Below are 15 T cell receptor beta chains sequenced from a single sample in a study of neoadjuvant nivolumab and ipilimumab in lung cancer. Produced via immunoSEQ multiplex PCR; TCRdb's table is partial and in-frame only. This sample yields 30,000 to 35,000 clones, of which 90% are seen a single time; roughly 5% belongs to the top ten. The sequenced sample was peripheral blood, obtained after neoadjuvant nivolumab, alone or with ipilimumab, at or shortly before surgery. The receptor set was obtained from an adult with non-small cell lung cancer.

V is TRBV13 and J is TRBJ1-1; the D is unclear. Trimming stripped 3 bases from V and 4 bases from J, with 9 bases between. CDR3 size: 13 residues. CDR1 PRHDT and CDR2 FYEKMQ come from the germline V gene (reference sequence). In nucleotides, the CDR3 is TGTGCCAGCAGCTTTGGCGGGGTCACTGAAGCTTTCTTT. Translating it yields CASSFGGVTEAFF.

This sequence joins TRBV4-2 and TRBJ2-3, with 7 nucleotides matching TRBD2. The CDR3 contains 17 residues. V lost 1 base and J lost 0; bases outside the gene matches: 7. CDR1 LGHNA and CDR2 YNFKEQ come from the germline V gene. In nucleotides, the CDR3 is TGTGCCAGCAGCCAAGGGGATCCAGCGGGGAGCACAGATACGCAGTATTTT. Protein: CASSQGDPAGSTDTQYF.

The rearrangement links TRBV13 to TRBJ1-2, with 10 nucleotides matching TRBD1. This CDR3 is built from 14 residues. V lost 5 bases, J lost 5 bases, and 5 bases stayed unmatched. Germline loops: CDR1 PRHDT, CDR2 FYEKMQ (reference sequence). CDR3 sequence: CASSPGQGKYGYTF. CDR3 sequence (DNA): TGTGCCAGCAGCCCGGGACAGGGGAAGTATGGCTACACCTTC.

The genes are TRBV10-3 and TRBJ2-1; 11 bases are shared with TRBD2. The CDR3 covers 15 residues. The V gene's germline CDR1 is ENHRY and CDR2 SYGVKD. The J segment lost 5 bases and the V segment lost 4 bases, leaving 4 bases of the junction unmatched. CDR3 in amino acids: CAISGLAGGHNEQFF. CDR3 bases: TGTGCCATCAGTGGGCTAGCGGGGGGCCACAATGAGCAGTTCTTC.

This rearrangement joins TRBV4-3 to TRBJ2-7; D is unresolved. CDR1 and CDR2 from the germline V gene are LGHNA and YSLEER. This CDR3 is 13 amino acids long. V lost 0 bases and J 3 bases, leaving 6 bases between the germline ends. The CDR3 spells CASSQDLFYEQYF. In DNA, the CDR3 is TGCGCCAGCAGCCAAGATTTGTTCTACGAGCAGTACTTC.

The chain joins TRBV5-1 to TRBJ1-1; 7 nucleotides agree with TRBD1. CDR1 is SGHRS and CDR2 is YFSETQ in the germline V gene. The CDR3 has 14 residues. The trim removed 1 base at V and 5 bases at J, leaving 5 bases unmatched. The CDR3 loop reads CASSLLRGQTEAFF. The CDR3 DNA reads TGCGCCAGCAGCTTGTTAAGGGGGCAAACTGAAGCTTTCTTT.

The J gene is TRBJ1-1, the V gene TRBV7-9, with D possibly matching TRBD1 (5 bases). Germline-derived CDR1 and CDR2 are SEHNR and FQNEAQ (reference sequence). V dropped 4 bases and J dropped 1 base, with 13 bases sitting between them. The CDR3 covers 15 residues. The CDR3 coding sequence is TGTGCCAGCAGCTCCACTCGGGGCCCGAACACTGAAGCTTTCTTT. Its protein product is CASSSTRGPNTEAFF.

The gene calls are TRBV7-9 and TRBJ1-2, with D unresolved. CDR3 size: 12 residues. Germline assignment: CDR1 SEHNR and CDR2 FQNEAQ (reference sequence). Trimming left V 2 bases short and J 8 bases short, with 9 bases between. The CDR3 spells CASSLNPPGYTF. The CDR3 coding sequence is TGTGCCAGCAGCTTAAATCCTCCCGGCTACACCTTC.

This chain joins TRBV5-1 and TRBJ2-1; 10 bases map to TRBD2. This CDR3 has 16 amino acids. Trimming removed 4 bases from V and 1 base from J; junction bases left unmatched: 5. The V gene's germline CDR1 is SGHRS and CDR2 YFSETQ. The CDR3: CASSLPSGGSYNEQFF. DNA for the CDR3: TGCGCCAGCAGCCTACCTAGCGGGGGTTCCTACAATGAGCAGTTCTTC.

CDR3 DNA sequence: TGCGCCAGCAGCTTGGCCGGGGAACGCGCTATTTCACCCCTCCACTTT. The encoded protein is CASSLAGERAISPLHF. The chain links TRBV5-1 to TRBJ1-6, with unresolved D. CDR3 length: 16 residues. The V and J ends lost 0 bases and 9 bases respectively, with 16 bases between them. The V gene's germline CDR1 is SGHRS and CDR2 YFSETQ.

This clone was seen a single time. The chain couples TRBV6-6 to TRBJ1-2; TRBD1 agrees at 7 bases. With V trimmed by 6 bases and J by 2 bases, 3 bases remained unmatched. Germline loops: CDR1 MNHNY, CDR2 SVGAGI (reference sequence). The CDR3 is made up of 13 amino acids. DNA of the CDR3: TGTGCCAGCAGGCCGGGACAGAACTATGGCTACACCTTC. It encodes CASRPGQNYGYTF.

This sequence joins TRBV6-6 and TRBJ2-1; 8 bases align to TRBD2. The CDR3 runs 13 residues. Trimming took 6 bases from V and 9 from J; bases not matched to a gene: 7. Germline loops: CDR1 MNHNY, CDR2 SVGAGI (reference sequence). CDR3: CASSGGAFAEQFF. The CDR3 region has the DNA TGTGCCAGCAGCGGGGGGGCCTTTGCTGAGCAGTTCTTC.

The V gene is TRBV7-8, the J gene TRBJ1-5; TRBD1 agrees at 8 bases. The CDR3 is 16 residues long. The trim removed 3 bases at V and 6 bases at J, leaving 10 bases unmatched. CDR1 is SGHVS and CDR2 is FQNEAQ in the germline V gene. The CDR3 DNA sequence: TGTGCCAGCAGCTTTTTGGGGCAGGGGGCCCTTCAGCCCCAGCATTTT. Translating gives CASSFLGQGALQPQHF.

The chain has TRBV29-1 and TRBJ2-7, with D maybe TRBD2 (7 bases). The CDR3 sequence is 11 residues long. Germline CDR1 is SQVTM and CDR2 is ANQGSEA. V gave up 6 bases and J gave up 2 bases, with 8 bases separating them. The CDR3 region has the DNA TGCAGCGTGGGGGGGCCCTACGAGCAGTACTTC. Translation: CSVGGPYEQYF.

This chain links TRBV18 with TRBJ2-2; D gene ambiguous. The CDR3 is 13 residues long. The germline V gene has CDR1 KGHSH and CDR2 LQKENI. V lost 2 bases and J lost 8, with 9 bases in between. The CDR3 bases are TGTGCCAGCTCACCAGTCCACCCGGGGGAGCTGTTTTTT. It yields the protein CASSPVHPGELFF.